This TCR beta chain was captured in a study of regulatory T cells in long-lasting Graves disease. Whole-study findings and limits: TRBV28, TRBJ1-2 and TRBJ2-5 were segments that persistent disease favored.

Noted time point: newly diagnosed GD, antithyroid drugs for less than 3 months. RNA isolated from PBMCs was used to make the TCR library. Arm-PCR of CDR3 regions and iRepertoire HTBI primers were used to build TCR beta libraries. TCRdb reprocessed the multiplex PCR reads with MiXCR, giving one entry per CDR3 protein. The sample holds about 440,000 distinct CDR3 sequences; roughly 17% are singletons and the top ten take 20% to 25%. The V gene's germline CDR1 is MNHEY and CDR2 SVGAGI. CDR3 size: 16 residues. With V trimmed by 4 bases and J by 13 bases, 19 bases remained unmatched. This clonotype was picked up a small number of times. The antigen is undetermined. Another study also made use of these data, one on T cells in Graves' hyperthyroidism and ophthalmopathy. According to that study: Stable disease denoted Graves' hyperthyroidism without ophthalmopathy progression within 18 months. An initial round of RT-PCR targeting the TCR CDR3 relied on the HTBI primer set.

The receptor was isolated from a woman between 18 and 29 years old with Graves disease. The V and J genes are TRBV6-5 and TRBJ2-1, with 7 positions matching TRBD2. Sequenced material: peripheral blood mononuclear cells (PBMCs), taken at new diagnosis, from a patient treated with antithyroid drugs. DNA for the CDR3: TGTGCCAGCAGTTTGTCTAGCGGTAGTTTTAATGGGGGTCAGTTCTTC. It is translated as CASSLSSGSFNGGQFF.